This entry concerns a single T cell receptor (beta chain). Germline CDR1 MDHEN, CDR2 SYDVKM. Trimming removed 7 bases from V and 2 bases from J; junction bases left unmatched: 12. There are 18 residues in the CDR3. PCR amplification relied on 60 Vbeta primers (plus 13 Jbeta primers). Only in-frame clones appear in the TCRdb table, and some are missing; sequencing was by immunoSEQ multiplex PCR. Here the sample spans around 200,000 clones, around 79% being singletons. This sample was taken from a study of cytomegalovirus exposure and HLA in healthy donors. Study as a whole: For the approximately 410 genotyped donors, more than 80% fell within the Caucasian-associated ancestry cluster.

Sequencing input: PBMCs. The chain links TRBV28 to TRBJ2-1; 12 nucleotides agree with TRBD2. The origin of this receptor is a male donor in good health and CMV-seronegative. The CDR3 DNA sequence: TGTGCCAGCACCTCACGAAGTCTAGCGGGAGGGGCCTACAATGAGCAGTTCTTC. Translation gives CASTSRSLAGGAYNEQFF.